The present T cell receptor (beta chain) was sequenced within a study of T-cell memory formation after mild COVID-19. Trimming removed 6 bases from V and 5 bases from J; junction bases left unmatched: 7. This CDR3 spans 14 amino acids. Germline V gives CDR1 LGHNA, CDR2 YNFKEQ. Via MiXCR, TCRdb re-called the 5' RACE reads, giving one row per CDR3 protein. The sample has roughly 400,000 distinct CDR3 sequences; roughly 18% are singletons. Study-level findings and limits: The appearance of some responding clones in pre-infection memory suggested that cross-reactive memory joined. Clones contracting across day 15 to 85 had a balanced CD4/CD8 profile; later expanding clones leaned CD4+.

A remark on this clonotype: Its specificity is unknown.

The chain recombines TRBV4-2 with TRBJ2-5, with 9 positions matching TRBD2. The sequence was obtained from a man aged 18 to 30 who had mild COVID-19 (a few samples of this study predate the infection). Cell type and time point are not known. Sample: PBMCs or a T cell subset sorted from them (not recorded which). This CDR3 is CASSASGVEETQYF. CDR3 coding DNA: TGTGCCAGCAGTGCTAGCGGGGTGGAGGAGACCCAGTACTTC.